This T cell receptor (beta chain) originates from a study of prognosis after radiotherapy for stage I lung cancer. Study information: About 14 patients presented with newly diagnosed primary stage I lung tumors, and several carried oligometastatic NSCLC following surgical resection of the primary tumor. Radiotherapy: SBRT, 3 to 5 fractions, biologically effective dose at least 100 Gy.

Study-level findings and limits: Divergent TRBV and TRBJ gene usage has reportedly been observed between patients with and without metastases. Diminished Shannon entropy following stereotactic body radiation therapy characterized patients who developed distant metastases.

The TCR beta CDR3 region was amplified from genomic DNA, with two rounds of multiplex PCR being used for the amplification. Primers were specific to each TRBV and TRBJ gene in first-round PCR. TCRdb passed the multiplex PCR reads through MiXCR, listing each CDR3 protein once. The sample includes 20,000 to 25,000 distinct CDR3 sequences, roughly 37% of them seen just once. This clonotype came up a few times. Its antigen is not identified. The clonotype comes from a donor aged 50 or older with non-small cell lung cancer. The material sequenced was PBMCs, taken before or after stereotactic body radiation therapy (not recorded which).

DNA for the CDR3: TGTGCCAGCAGTTTGGACCCCCAGCGGAATGAGCAGTTCTTC. Protein sequence: CASSLDPQRNEQFF. This chain uses TRBV28 with TRBJ2-1, with D perhaps matching TRBD2 (5 bases). Germline-derived CDR1 and CDR2 are MDHEN and SYDVKM. V lost 3 bases and J lost 7, with 13 bases in between. This CDR3 comprises 14 residues.